The clone carrying this TCR beta chain has ten or more counts. Its target is not known. CDR3 length: 16 residues. Trimming at V came to 4 bases and at J to 0 bases, leaving 5 bases not matched to a gene. Preparation of the TCRbeta library was carried out with unique molecular identifiers. TCRdb redid the calling of the PCR reads with MiXCR, one entry per CDR3 protein. In the table there are roughly 340,000 distinct CDR3 sequences, 15% to 20% of which are singletons. The data were obtained in a study of T-cell reconstitution after alpha-beta-depleted transplantation in children. Study outcomes and limitations: After transplant, at about two months, alpha-beta T cells were reportedly derived from several hundred expanded graft clones.

The sample here was PBMCs, mostly from graft donor cells, taken 360 days after TCRalphabeta/CD19-depleted stem cell transplant. The gene calls are TRBV12-3 or TRBV12-4 and TRBJ2-3, with 9 bases fitting TRBD2. The clonotype originates from a male patient aged 2-15 years who had a stem cell transplant for acute lymphoblastic leukemia, so the T cells may come from the graft donor. The CDR3: CASSSRLADSTDTQYF. The CDR3 nucleotides are TGTGCCAGCAGTTCCCGACTAGCGGACAGCACAGATACGCAGTATTTT.